The rows below give T cell receptor beta chains drawn from one sample of a study of PD-L1 blockade in urothelial cancer. The method was immunoSEQ multiplex PCR; TCRdb's version includes in-frame clones alone and lacks a portion of them. The sample includes about 43,000 clones, 80% of them seen just once. The sequences come from PBMCs, collected around atezolizumab (anti-PD-L1) treatment. The origin of the receptors is a man in his sixties with urothelial cancer. Each CDR3 is given with its conserved first and last residue. A D gene is named only where the DNA matches it firmly. The size entry is marked missing in some rows and otherwise reads once, few, many or a size class.

TRBV28	few	TRBJ1-1	-	CASTYWLNTEAFF	TGTGCCAGCACCTACTGGTTGAACACTGAAGCTTTCTTT
TRBV5-1	-	TRBJ2-1	TRBD2	CASSTRLASSYNEQFF	TGCGCCAGCAGCACCCGACTAGCAAGCTCCTACAATGAGCAGTTCTTC
TRBV6-1	-	TRBJ2-7	-	CASTTELKEQYF	TGTGCCAGCACCACCGAACTAAAGGAGCAGTACTTC
TRBV28	-	TRBJ1-1	TRBD1	CASSPTGTRAFF	TGTGCCAGCAGCCCGACAGGGACGCGAGCTTTCTTT
TRBV5-1	-	TRBJ2-2	TRBD2	CASSIGLAGGPDTGELFF	TGCGCCAGCAGCATAGGACTAGCGGGGGGGCCCGACACCGGGGAGCTGTTTTTT
TRBV7-9	few	TRBJ2-1	TRBD2	CASSLAQGLAGWGEQFF	TGTGCCAGCAGCTTAGCGCAAGGACTAGCGGGATGGGGTGAGCAGTTCTTC
TRBV1	few	TRBJ1-6	-	CTSSRRQGNSPLHF	TGCACCAGCAGCCGCCGACAGGGTAATTCACCCCTCCACTTT
TRBV7-2	-	TRBJ2-3	TRBD2	CASSTRTSGGPTHTQYF	TGTGCCAGCAGCACCCGGACTAGCGGGGGGCCTACACATACGCAGTATTTT
TRBV28	few	TRBJ2-1	TRBD2	CASSSLAGVGVYEQFF	TGTGCCAGCAGTTCACTAGCGGGAGTCGGGGTATATGAGCAGTTCTTC
TRBV5-1	-	TRBJ1-2	-	CASSPGISGYTF	TGCGCCAGCAGCCCAGGGATCAGTGGCTACACCTTC
TRBV11-2	-	TRBJ2-1	TRBD2	CASRPTSGGLRSNEQFF	TGTGCCAGCAGGCCGACTAGCGGGGGCCTCCGGAGCAATGAGCAGTTCTTC
TRBV7-6	once	TRBJ2-7	TRBD1	CASSLGGQGGTYEQYF	TGTGCCAGCAGCTTAGGGGGACAGGGGGGGACCTACGAGCAGTACTTC
TRBV28	-	TRBJ1-5	-	CASRETGYQPQHF	TGTGCCAGCAGGGAAACAGGTTACCAGCCCCAGCATTTT
TRBV4-2	-	TRBJ1-5	TRBD1	CASSQATGDNQPQHF	TGTGCCAGCAGCCAAGCGACAGGGGACAATCAGCCCCAGCATTTT
TRBV6-1	once	TRBJ1-6	-	CASSESGVMFSPLHF	TGTGCCAGCAGTGAATCAGGGGTTATGTTCTCACCCCTCCACTTT
TRBV28	-	TRBJ2-7	-	CASSVDGAYEQYF	TGTGCCAGCAGTGTCGACGGAGCCTACGAGCAGTACTTC
TRBV27	-	TRBJ2-3	TRBD1	CASSPSQGATDTQYF	TGTGCCAGCAGTCCCTCACAGGGGGCCACAGATACGCAGTATTTT
TRBV5-1	-	TRBJ1-4	TRBD1	CASSSAGTGLEKLFF	TGCGCCAGCAGCTCCGCCGGGACAGGGTTAGAAAAACTGTTTTTT
TRBV5-4	-	TRBJ2-1	TRBD1	CASSSPGQGANEQFF	TGTGCCAGCAGCTCCCCGGGACAGGGGGCAAATGAGCAGTTCTTC
TRBV5-1	-	TRBJ1-2	TRBD1	CASNPGQGNRDYGYTF	TGCGCCAGCAATCCGGGACAGGGGAATCGAGACTATGGCTACACCTTC
TRBV4-1	-	TRBJ1-1	TRBD1	CASSQPTGVPEAFF	TGCGCCAGCAGCCAACCAACAGGGGTCCCTGAAGCTTTCTTT
TRBV5-5	-	TRBJ2-5	TRBD2	CASSSIAGGGETQYF	TGTGCCAGCAGCAGTATAGCGGGGGGAGGGGAGACCCAGTACTTC